A single T cell receptor beta chain is shown here with its context. It has no known antigen specificity. Within one base of it there is no much larger clone, and no base qualities were kept. The data originate from a study of T cells after posttransplantation cyclophosphamide (TCRdb year 2016). In the study overall: Using TRB sequencing, the study followed how the T cell repertoire rebuilt after myeloablative bone marrow transplantation with posttransplantation cyclophosphamide given as GVHD prophylaxis. Samples from about 37 PTCy-treated patients and 15 to 20 related bone marrow donors of those patients were subjected to antigen receptor sequencing. Blood from every one of the 30 to 40 PTCy patients who had 1-year posttransplant specimens underwent TRB sequencing. Up to 3 additional blood samples from 2 to 5.2 years after transplant were also TRB-sequenced in 3 patients, as was pretransplant blood from several patients. Because TRA and TRB clonality correlated tightly in roughly nine samples, the subsequent TCR analyses were limited to TRB only. Public TRB sequences were compared against a database of over 3,000 sequences linked to responses to pathogens, tumor antigens, self-antigens and alloantigens. Paper-wide results and their limitations: Across 45 or so patients, recipient CMV seropositivity and CMV reactivation were highly associated with TRB clonality; PTCy diversity was similar to CNI/methotrexate controls. The TRB repertoires of T cells infiltrating skin or GI tract showed only limited overlap with the TRB repertoires of T cells in blood. Donor-recipient similarity was low at 1-2 months but increased during the first year, and donor CD8+ memory clones often dominated later blood repertoires.

Compared with germline, V lacks 4 bases and J lacks 3 bases; bases without a gene match: 7. Based on the germline V gene, the CDR1 and CDR2 sequences are MNHNS and SASEGT. The CDR3, cysteine through phenylalanine, is 15 amino acids long. The entry retains the CDR3 DNA only, 45 bases that are in frame from base 1. TRB sequencing was run on genomic DNA with either the immunoSEQ assay at survey resolution or the hsTCRB kit. The published analysis was carried out like this. Initial read processing used immunoSEQ software, and repertoire analyses used the LymphoSeq R package. Clonality was calculated as 1 minus normalized Shannon entropy, and the Gini coefficient was also calculated for each TRB dataset. To infer phenotypes in unsorted samples, TRB sequences from sorted subsets of the recipient or donor were mapped onto unsorted samples from the same recipient. Drawn from immuneACCESS, this table holds only the in-frame rearrangements with V and J called that TCRdb kept. Clones are partly lost; checked studies trace under half to an unresolved V gene and leave the rest unexplained. V, J and clone size are taken as reported in that table, and D and trimming were inferred from the DNA itself. For this sample the table gives tens of thousands of clones, of which around 83% were detected only once. 2.8% of the sample belongs to the ten largest clones.

PTCy-treated patients came from a prospective multi-institutional clinical trial. Peripheral blood and bone marrow mononuclear cells were isolated by Ficoll-Hypaque density centrifugation and were cryopreserved. This chain joins TRBV6-1 to TRBJ2-5; 8 bases in the junction line up with TRBD1. This receptor was identified in a man aged 25-45 years with a blood cancer, CMV-positive, and with a related stem cell donor. The sample consisted of PBMCs. The CDR3 protein: CASSGPRTGKETQYF. The DNA sequence reads TGTGCCAGCAGTGGGCCCCGGACAGGGAAAGAGACCCAGTACTTC.